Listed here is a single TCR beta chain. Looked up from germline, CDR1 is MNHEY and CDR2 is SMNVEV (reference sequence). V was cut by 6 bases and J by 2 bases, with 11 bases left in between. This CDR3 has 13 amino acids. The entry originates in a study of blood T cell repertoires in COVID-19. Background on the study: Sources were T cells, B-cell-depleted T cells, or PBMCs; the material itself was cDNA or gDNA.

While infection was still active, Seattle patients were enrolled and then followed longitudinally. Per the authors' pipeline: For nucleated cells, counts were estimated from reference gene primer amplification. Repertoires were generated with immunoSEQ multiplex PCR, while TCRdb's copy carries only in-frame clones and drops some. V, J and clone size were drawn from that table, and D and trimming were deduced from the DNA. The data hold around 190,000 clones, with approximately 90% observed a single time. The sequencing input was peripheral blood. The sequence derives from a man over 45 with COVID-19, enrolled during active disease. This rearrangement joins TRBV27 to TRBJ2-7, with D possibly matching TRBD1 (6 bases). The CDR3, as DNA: TGTGCCAGCAGCAAGGACAGCCCCTACGAGCAGTACTTC. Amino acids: CASSKDSPYEQYF.